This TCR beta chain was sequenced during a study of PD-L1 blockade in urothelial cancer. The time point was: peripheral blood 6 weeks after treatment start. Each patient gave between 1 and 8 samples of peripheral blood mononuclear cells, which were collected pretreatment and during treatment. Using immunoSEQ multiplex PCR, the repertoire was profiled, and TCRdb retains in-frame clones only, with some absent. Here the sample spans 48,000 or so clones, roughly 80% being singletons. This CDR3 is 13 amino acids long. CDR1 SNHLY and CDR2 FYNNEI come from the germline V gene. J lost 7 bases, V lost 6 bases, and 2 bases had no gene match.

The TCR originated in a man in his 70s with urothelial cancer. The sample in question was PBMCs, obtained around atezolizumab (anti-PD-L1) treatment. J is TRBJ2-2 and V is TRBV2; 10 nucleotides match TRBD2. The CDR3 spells CASRLAGSGELFF. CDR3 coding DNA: TGTGCCAGCAGACTAGCGGGAAGCGGGGAGCTGTTTTTT. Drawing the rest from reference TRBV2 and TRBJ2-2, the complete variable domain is EPEVTQTPSHQVTQMGQEVILRCVPISNHLYFYWYRQILGQKVEFLVSFYNNEISEKSEIFDDQFSVERPDGSNFTLKIRSTKLEDSAMYFCASRLAGSGELFFGEGSRLTVL.